This entry lists 17 T cell receptor beta chains sequenced from one sample in a study of T cells in Graves' hyperthyroidism and ophthalmopathy. The TCR beta CDR3 regions underwent amplification using RNA transcripts as the source. With the HTBI primer set, the TCR CDR3 went through a first round of RT-PCR. TCRdb fed the multiplex PCR reads into MiXCR, producing one record per CDR3 protein. The table has hundreds of thousands of distinct CDR3 sequences, about 20% seen once. The sequenced sample was blood. Receptors originate from a man between 35 and 55 years old with Graves' ophthalmopathy.

This clonotype was picked up a small number of times. The rearrangement joins TRBV3-1 to TRBJ2-4, with TRBD2 matching 11 bases. Germline lookup yields CDR1 LGHDT and CDR2 YNNKEL (reference sequence). J lost 7 bases, V lost 4 bases, and 3 bases had no gene match. This CDR3 spans 14 amino acids. CDR3 DNA: TGTGCCAGCAGCCCGACTAGCGGGGTGAACATTCAGTACTTC. This encodes CASSPTSGVNIQYF.

The genes are TRBV7-9 and TRBJ1-2; 9 bases are shared with TRBD1. CDR1 and CDR2 (germline): SEHNR, FQNEAQ (reference sequence). The CDR3 is 14 residues long. V shed 3 bases and J 4 bases; nucleotides not matched to a gene: 3. The CDR3: CASSFEQGAYGYTF. CDR3 sequence (DNA): TGTGCCAGCAGCTTCGAACAGGGGGCCTATGGCTACACCTTC.

The V and J genes are TRBV12-3 or TRBV12-4 and TRBJ2-2, with D tentatively TRBD2 (6 bases). The V end lost 6 bases, the J end lost 7 bases, and 12 bases lay between the germline ends. The CDR3 contains 13 residues. CDR3 nucleotide sequence: TGTGCCAGCAGCGCGGGACCTATCGGGGAGCTGTTTTTT. This encodes CASSAGPIGELFF.

The rearrangement joins TRBV6-5 to TRBJ1-1, with 10 bases fitting TRBD1. V gave up 2 bases and J gave up 12 bases; unmatched junction bases: 12. The germline V gene encodes CDR1 MNHEY and CDR2 SVGAGI. CDR3 size: 15 residues. This CDR3 reads CASSYTDPGQGPSFF. The CDR3 DNA follows: TGTGCCAGCAGTTACACTGATCCGGGACAGGGGCCGTCTTTCTTT.

A few counts support this clonotype. The chain is built from TRBV20-1 and TRBJ1-6; D not resolved. The V gene's germline CDR1 is DFQATT and CDR2 SNEGSKA (reference sequence). V shed 5 bases and J shed 2 bases, with 10 bases lying between them. The CDR3 has 14 residues. CDR3 bases: TGCAGTGCTGGATCCAAGACCTATAATTCACCCCTCCACTTT. Protein product: CSAGSKTYNSPLHF.

This clonotype was picked up many times. V usage is TRBV6-1 and J usage is TRBJ2-5, with D perhaps TRBD2 (5 bases). CDR1 and CDR2 from the germline V gene are MNHNS and SASEGT. This CDR3 is built from 11 residues. Trimming pared 4 bases from V and 9 bases from J, leaving 9 bases between. CDR3 sequence: CASSGLGAQYF. CDR3 DNA sequence: TGTGCCAGCAGTGGGCTCGGGGCCCAGTACTTC.

Many counts were recorded for this clonotype. The rearrangement links TRBV28 to TRBJ1-2; D gene unclear. Looked up from germline, CDR1 is MDHEN and CDR2 is SYDVKM. The CDR3 totals 15 residues. Trimming cost V 5 bases and J 0 bases, with 13 bases left between them. For the CDR3, the DNA is TGTGCCAGCAGTCCCCCGGTGAGAGCTAACTATGGCTACACCTTC. Translation: CASSPPVRANYGYTF.

This clonotype has more than one count but fewer than ten. V and J are TRBV6-8 and TRBJ2-7; D is possibly TRBD1 (6 bases). Germline V lookup: CDR1 MNHGY, CDR2 SAAAGT. Trimming stripped 2 bases from V and 0 bases from J, with 14 bases between. The length of the CDR3 is 16 residues. This chain's CDR3 is CASSYRGHFCSYEQYF. CDR3 DNA: TGTGCCAGCAGTTACAGGGGACATTTTTGCTCCTACGAGCAGTACTTC.

This clonotype was seen only a few times. The chain is built from TRBV19 and TRBJ1-1, with 7 nucleotides matching TRBD1. The CDR3 has 14 residues. V lost 6 bases to trimming and J lost 0 bases; unmatched junction nucleotides: 4. The germline V gene has CDR1 LNHDA and CDR2 SQIVND (reference sequence). CDR3 nucleotides: TGTGCCAGTAGGGACGACAGGGTGAACACTGAAGCTTTCTTT. Residues: CASRDDRVNTEAFF.

This clonotype has at least ten counts. The rearrangement links TRBV30 to TRBJ1-2; D not resolved. This CDR3 has 13 residues. CDR1 and CDR2 (germline): GTSNPN, SVGIG (reference sequence). V lost 8 bases and J 1 base, leaving 14 bases between the germline ends. CDR3 DNA sequence: TGTGCCGCCCCGAATAGGGTTAACTATGGCTACACCTTC. It encodes CAAPNRVNYGYTF.

The chain links TRBV5-1 to TRBJ2-1, with D maybe TRBD2 (6 bases). CDR3 size: 16 residues. Trimming removed 0 bases from V and 1 base from J, with 11 bases in between. CDR1 and CDR2 from the germline V gene are SGHRS and YFSETQ. The CDR3 sequence is CASSLELGRSYNEQFF. CDR3 coding DNA: TGCGCCAGCAGCTTGGAGTTGGGGAGGTCCTACAATGAGCAGTTCTTC.

This clonotype was recorded at least ten times. The V gene is TRBV12-3 or TRBV12-4, the J gene TRBJ2-1; 7 bases line up with TRBD1. Germline trimming cut 5 bases from V and 0 bases from J; bases unmatched to any gene: 1. The CDR3 has 14 amino acids. The CDR3 nucleotides read TGTGCCAGCAGTCGGACAGGCTCCTACAATGAGCAGTTCTTC. Its translation: CASSRTGSYNEQFF.

The chain couples TRBV5-1 to TRBJ2-5, with D perhaps being TRBD1 or TRBD2 (6 bases each). The CDR3 loop spans 16 amino acids. V shed 0 bases and J shed 4 bases, with 16 bases lying between them. Germline V gene lookup returns CDR1 SGHRS and CDR2 YFSETQ. The chain's CDR3 is CASSLEVTRGAETQYF. As DNA, the CDR3 is TGCGCCAGCAGCTTGGAGGTGACTAGGGGGGCAGAGACCCAGTACTTC. Full variable domain (rest looked up from reference TRBV5-1 and TRBJ2-5): KAGVTQTPRYLIKTRGQQVTLSCSPISGHRSVSWYQQTPGQGLQFLFEYFSETQRNKGNFPGRFSGRQFSNSRSEMNVSTLELGDSALYLCASSLEVTRGAETQYFGPGTRLLVL.

This clonotype appeared many times. The chain combines TRBV30 with TRBJ2-2; weak D call: TRBD1 (5 bases). The CDR3 has 16 amino acids. V was pared by 2 bases and J by 3 bases, with 16 bases between. Germline CDR1 reads GTSNPN; CDR2 reads SVGIG (reference sequence). The CDR3 here is CAWSPVGARDTGELFF. CDR3 sequence (DNA): TGTGCCTGGAGTCCAGTTGGGGCCCGGGACACCGGGGAGCTGTTTTTT.

In its sample, this clonotype was seen many times. The rearrangement uses TRBV5-1 and TRBJ1-2; D might be TRBD1 (5 bases). Germline lookup yields CDR1 SGHRS and CDR2 YFSETQ. Between the trimmed V and J ends, which lost 0 bases and 5 bases, there was a span of 11 bases. This CDR3 has 14 amino acids. The CDR3, as DNA: TGCGCCAGCAGCTTGGGGGACCGGGCATATGGCTACACCTTC. This codes for CASSLGDRAYGYTF.

In its sample, this clonotype was seen many times. This sequence joins TRBV18 and TRBJ2-1; either TRBD1 or TRBD2 may fit D (5 bases each). Germline-derived CDR1 and CDR2 are KGHSH and LQKENI. The CDR3 is 11 residues long. V lost 7 bases, J lost 9 bases, and 10 bases lay in between. The CDR3 reads CASFRDVEQFF. Here the CDR3 DNA reads TGTGCCAGCTTTAGGGACGTTGAGCAGTTCTTC.

This clonotype was detected once. The CDR3 spells CASSGAGQDHYGYTF. As DNA, the CDR3 is TGTGCCAGCAGCGGAGCGGGACAGGACCACTATGGCTACACCTTC. V and J are TRBV9 and TRBJ1-2; TRBD1 matches 8 bases. Trimming removed 3 bases from V and 3 bases from J; junction bases left unmatched: 7. Germline V gives CDR1 SGDLS, CDR2 YYNGEE. This CDR3 has 15 residues.